This T cell receptor (beta chain) was sequenced during a study of early T cells in non-severe SARS-CoV-2 infection. This clonotype was recorded many times. Unique molecular identifier tags were affixed to discrete cDNA molecules. TCRdb independently ran MiXCR on the 5' RACE reads; one entry per CDR3 protein. The sample contains 50,000 or so distinct CDR3 sequences, 9.5% to 15% of which appear only once. V was shortened by 4 bases and J by 1 base, with 8 bases between the two germline ends. Germline-derived CDR1 and CDR2 are WSHSY and SAAADI. The CDR3 is 13 residues long. The sample consisted of whole blood. The TCR was taken from an adult who was a healthcare worker with PCR-confirmed SARS-CoV-2 infection or an uninfected control (not recorded which). The chain recombines TRBV10-2 with TRBJ2-7; unclear D gene. CDR3: CASSGMASYEQYF. The DNA for the CDR3 is TGCGCCAGCAGTGGGATGGCTTCCTACGAGCAGTACTTC.